The rows below give T cell receptor beta chains drawn from one sample of a study of T cell changes during pregnancy in multiple sclerosis. Method: immunoSEQ multiplex PCR; TCRdb's copy keeps in-frame clones and lacks some. Counted here are roughly 48,000 clones, around 92% occurring once; the ten biggest clones make up approximately 0.9%. Sequenced here: CD4+ T cells from peripheral blood mononuclear cells, sampled in the second trimester of pregnancy. These receptors came from a female donor in good health, enrolled as a control in a pregnancy study. Both conserved end residues are part of each CDR3. Each record gives: D gene, clone size, J gene, V gene, CDR3 protein, CDR3 DNA. D genes are given only for firm matches. For some rows the clone size is stated as once, few or many, or as a class when expanded; others skip it.

- | - | TRBJ1-2 | TRBV18 | CASSPPAAVYGYTF | TGTGCCAGCTCACCACCCGCGGCCGTCTATGGCTACACCTTC
TRBD1 | - | TRBJ2-1 | TRBV5-1 | CASSLQGSPYNEQFF | TGCGCCAGCAGCTTACAGGGGTCACCCTACAATGAGCAGTTCTTC
- | - | TRBJ1-1 | TRBV9 | CASSAADRYTEAFF | TGTGCCAGCAGCGCAGCGGACCGATACACTGAAGCTTTCTTT
- | - | TRBJ2-1 | TRBV7-9 | CASSLETEQFF | TGTGCCAGCAGCTTAGAAACAGAGCAGTTCTTC
TRBD1 | - | TRBJ1-1 | TRBV5-5 | CASVRDRATEAFF | TGTGCCAGCGTCCGGGACAGGGCCACTGAAGCTTTCTTT
- | - | TRBJ2-2 | TRBV9 | CASSVEAGRRTGELFF | TGTGCCAGCAGCGTAGAGGCCGGGAGAAGAACCGGGGAGCTGTTTTTT
TRBD1 | - | TRBJ1-1 | TRBV10-3 | CAIRGQSQTNEAFF | TGTGCCATCAGGGGACAGAGTCAAACAAATGAAGCTTTCTTT
TRBD2 | once | TRBJ2-2 | TRBV7-7 | CASSSSSGSGTGELFF | TGTGCTAGCAGCAGCTCTAGCGGGAGCGGGACCGGGGAGCTGTTTTTT
- | - | TRBJ2-5 | TRBV7-9 | CASSLDVSLGETQYF | TGTGCCAGCAGCTTAGATGTATCCCTCGGGGAGACCCAGTACTTC
- | - | TRBJ2-7 | TRBV20-1 | CSARTYEQYF | TGCAGTGCTCGTACCTACGAGCAGTACTTC
- | - | TRBJ2-7 | TRBV27 | CASSLGRFSEQYF | TGTGCCAGCAGTTTAGGCAGGTTCAGCGAGCAGTACTTC
TRBD2 | - | TRBJ2-1 | TRBV4-1 | CASSQERLAGLYEQFF | TGCGCCAGCAGCCAGGAGAGACTAGCGGGACTCTATGAGCAGTTCTTC
TRBD1 | - | TRBJ2-1 | TRBV5-1 | CASSLGDRENEQFF | TGCGCCAGCAGCTTGGGGGACAGGGAAAATGAGCAGTTCTTC
- | - | TRBJ1-2 | TRBV15 | CATSTLDSYGYTF | TGTGCCACCAGCACGTTGGACAGCTATGGCTACACCTTC
- | - | TRBJ2-5 | TRBV7-9 | CASSLAGVETQYF | TGTGCCAGCAGCTTAGCCGGGGTAGAGACCCAGTACTTC
TRBD1 | - | TRBJ2-7 | TRBV5-1 | CASSLRTGTLSSYEQYF | TGCGCCAGCAGCTTGCGGACAGGGACCCTCAGCTCCTACGAGCAGTACTTC
TRBD2 | - | TRBJ2-5 | TRBV28 | CASSPSMTSGKETQYF | TGTGCCAGCAGTCCCTCAATGACTAGCGGGAAAGAGACCCAGTACTTC
- | - | TRBJ2-7 | TRBV10-3 | CAIGSISYEQYF | TGTGCCATCGGGAGCATCTCCTACGAGCAGTACTTC
TRBD2 | - | TRBJ2-1 | TRBV16 | CASSQYHQRESFF | TGTGCCAGCAGCCAATATCATCAGCGGGAGAGTTTCTTC
TRBD1 | - | TRBJ1-1 | TRBV7-8 | CASSFGQGATEAFF | TGTGCCAGCAGCTTTGGACAGGGGGCGACTGAAGCTTTCTTT
- | once | TRBJ1-1 | TRBV5-1 | CASSFTGVNTEAFF | TGCGCCAGCAGCTTCACCGGGGTTAACACTGAAGCTTTCTTT
- | - | TRBJ1-1 | TRBV7-2 | CASSLNYRPLNTEAFF | TGTGCCAGCAGCCTTAACTACCGACCTCTGAACACTGAAGCTTTCTTT
- | - | TRBJ2-1 | TRBV7-6 | CASSLMLLAGGGEQFF | TGTGCCAGCAGCTTAATGTTGTTGGCAGGGGGAGGTGAGCAGTTCTTC
- | - | TRBJ1-1 | TRBV28 | CASSLGRATEAFF | TGTGCCAGCAGTTTAGGCAGGGCGACTGAAGCTTTCTTT
TRBD2 | - | TRBJ2-2 | TRBV5-5 | CASSRMTSGRAFGSTGELFF | TGTGCCAGCAGCCGGATGACTAGCGGGAGGGCCTTCGGGTCCACCGGGGAGCTGTTTTTT
- | - | TRBJ1-5 | TRBV6-1 | CASSEAWFGNQPQHF | TGTGCCAGCAGTGAAGCGTGGTTCGGTAATCAGCCCCAGCATTTT
TRBD2 | - | TRBJ2-2 | TRBV2 | CASRKSGRNTGELFF | TGTGCCAGCAGGAAAAGCGGGAGAAACACCGGGGAGCTGTTTTTT